The rows below give T cell receptor beta chains drawn from one sample of a study of T cell repertoires in aging, cancer and after chemotherapy. MiXCR, run by TCRdb on the multiplex PCR reads, gives a single entry per CDR3 protein. The sample holds nearly 11,000 distinct CDR3 sequences, roughly 42% seen once. The sequenced sample consisted of blood. The receptor source for this set is a human donor in good health. Each CDR3 is given with its conserved first and last residue. Fields, in order: J gene, clone size, V gene, D gene, CDR3 protein, CDR3 DNA. D genes are given only for firm matches. Some rows mark clone size as missing; the rest say once, few, many or name a class of expanded clone.

j_call: TRBJ1-6
clone_size: -
v_call: TRBV6-5
d_call: -
cdr3_aa: CASRWSSQNSPLHF
cdr3_nt: TGTGCCAGCCGTTGGTCTTCTCAAAATTCACCCCTCCACTTT

j_call: TRBJ1-5
clone_size: -
v_call: TRBV19
d_call: -
cdr3_aa: CASTPDSYQPQHF
cdr3_nt: TGTGCCAGTACCCCGGACAGTTACCAGCCCCAGCATTTT

j_call: TRBJ1-5
clone_size: -
v_call: TRBV6-5
d_call: TRBD1
cdr3_aa: CASSSRGQGNQPQHF
cdr3_nt: TGTGCCAGCAGTTCCCGGGGACAGGGCAATCAGCCCCAGCATTTT

j_call: TRBJ2-7
clone_size: few
v_call: TRBV15
d_call: -
cdr3_aa: CATSRLLTGPYEQYF
cdr3_nt: TGTGCCACCAGCAGACTATTGACAGGACCCTACGAGCAGTACTTC

j_call: TRBJ1-5
clone_size: few
v_call: TRBV12-3/TRBV12-4
d_call: TRBD1
cdr3_aa: CASSGRDRATDQPQHF
cdr3_nt: TGTGCCAGCAGTGGCCGGGACAGGGCGACCGATCAGCCCCAGCATTTT

j_call: TRBJ1-6
clone_size: few
v_call: TRBV12-3/TRBV12-4
d_call: -
cdr3_aa: CASTLRGNSNSPLHF
cdr3_nt: TGTGCCAGCACCCTGAGGGGTAATAGTAATTCACCCCTCCACTTT

j_call: TRBJ1-2
clone_size: -
v_call: TRBV20-1
d_call: TRBD1
cdr3_aa: CSAMGRDRRRTGYTF
cdr3_nt: TGCAGTGCAATGGGTCGGGACAGACGTAGGACAGGCTACACCTTC

j_call: TRBJ2-1
clone_size: -
v_call: TRBV20-1
d_call: -
cdr3_aa: CRPVGRDENEQFF
cdr3_nt: TGCAGACCCGTTGGCAGGGATGAAAATGAGCAGTTCTTC

j_call: TRBJ1-2
clone_size: -
v_call: TRBV28
d_call: -
cdr3_aa: CASSQGRGLDYGYTF
cdr3_nt: TGTGCCAGCAGTCAAGGCCGGGGGCTTGACTATGGCTACACCTTC

j_call: TRBJ1-2
clone_size: -
v_call: TRBV7-6
d_call: TRBD1
cdr3_aa: CASTAGTGGIYGYTF
cdr3_nt: TGTGCCAGCACCGCCGGGACAGGGGGGATCTATGGCTACACCTTC

j_call: TRBJ1-5
clone_size: -
v_call: TRBV7-2
d_call: TRBD1
cdr3_aa: CASSSSDRVQPHHF
cdr3_nt: TGTGCCAGCAGCTCAAGCGACAGGGTTCAGCCCCACCATTTT

j_call: TRBJ2-1
clone_size: -
v_call: TRBV5-6
d_call: -
cdr3_aa: CASSLGLHSSYNEQFF
cdr3_nt: TGTGCCAGCAGCTTAGGACTCCACAGCTCCTACAATGAGCAGTTCTTC

j_call: TRBJ1-2
clone_size: -
v_call: TRBV25-1
d_call: TRBD1
cdr3_aa: CASSDQQGAANYGYTF
cdr3_nt: TGTGCCAGCAGTGACCAACAGGGGGCAGCTAACTATGGCTACACCTTC

j_call: TRBJ1-1
clone_size: few
v_call: TRBV7-2
d_call: TRBD1
cdr3_aa: CASSFTPGQGPFF
cdr3_nt: TGTGCCAGCAGCTTCACCCCGGGACAGGGCCCTTTCTTT

j_call: TRBJ1-5
clone_size: -
v_call: TRBV19
d_call: TRBD1
cdr3_aa: CASSTTGTQPQHF
cdr3_nt: TGTGCCAGTAGTACGACAGGGACCCAGCCCCAGCATTTT

j_call: TRBJ1-5
clone_size: -
v_call: TRBV28
d_call: -
cdr3_aa: CASNTGGQPQHF
cdr3_nt: TGTGCCAGCAATACTGGGGGTCAGCCCCAGCATTTT

j_call: TRBJ1-6
clone_size: -
v_call: TRBV6-6
d_call: -
cdr3_aa: CASSYGQGRSSPLHF
cdr3_nt: TGTGCCAGCAGTTACGGGCAGGGTAGGAGTTCACCCCTCCACTTT

j_call: TRBJ2-7
clone_size: -
v_call: TRBV2
d_call: TRBD1
cdr3_aa: CASRYQGAYEQYF
cdr3_nt: TGTGCCAGCAGATATCAGGGGGCCTACGAGCAGTACTTC

j_call: TRBJ1-2
clone_size: -
v_call: TRBV20-1
d_call: -
cdr3_aa: CSVQPRGAGSAKHGYTF
cdr3_nt: TGCAGTGTCCAACCCCGCGGGGCCGGCTCTGCTAAACATGGCTACACCTTC

j_call: TRBJ1-5
clone_size: few
v_call: TRBV29-1
d_call: TRBD1
cdr3_aa: CSVGGQGDQPQHF
cdr3_nt: TGCAGCGTTGGGGGGCAGGGGGATCAGCCCCAGCATTTT

j_call: TRBJ1-2
clone_size: -
v_call: TRBV7-2
d_call: TRBD1
cdr3_aa: CASSFTTGGYGYTF
cdr3_nt: TGTGCCAGCAGCTTTACAACAGGGGGCTATGGCTACACCTTC

j_call: TRBJ2-5
clone_size: -
v_call: TRBV7-2
d_call: -
cdr3_aa: CASSLNTGKETQYF
cdr3_nt: TGTGCCAGCAGCTTAAATACAGGAAAAGAGACCCAGTACTTC

j_call: TRBJ2-7
clone_size: few
v_call: TRBV4-2
d_call: -
cdr3_aa: CASSFTTGSYEQYF
cdr3_nt: TGTGCCAGCAGCTTCACGACAGGCTCCTACGAGCAGTACTTC

j_call: TRBJ2-5
clone_size: -
v_call: TRBV5-4
d_call: TRBD2
cdr3_aa: CASSPQIAGVGETQYF
cdr3_nt: TGTGCCAGCAGCCCTCAGATAGCGGGGGTTGGAGAGACCCAGTACTTC

j_call: TRBJ1-1
clone_size: -
v_call: TRBV4-3
d_call: -
cdr3_aa: CASRSDTSNTEAFF
cdr3_nt: TGCGCCAGCCGTTCGGATACCTCAAACACTGAAGCTTTCTTT

j_call: TRBJ2-3
clone_size: -
v_call: TRBV7-3
d_call: TRBD2
cdr3_aa: CASSPGLAGPRDTQYF
cdr3_nt: TGTGCCAGCAGCCCTGGACTAGCGGGGCCCCGGGATACGCAGTATTTT

j_call: TRBJ2-3
clone_size: -
v_call: TRBV19
d_call: -
cdr3_aa: CASSLSPPGGGTDTQYF
cdr3_nt: TGTGCCAGTAGTCTAAGTCCCCCGGGCGGGGGCACAGATACGCAGTATTTT

j_call: TRBJ2-1
clone_size: -
v_call: TRBV4-3
d_call: -
cdr3_aa: CASSQEWDFNEQFF
cdr3_nt: TGCGCCAGCAGCCAAGAATGGGACTTTAATGAGCAGTTCTTC

j_call: TRBJ1-5
clone_size: few
v_call: TRBV19
d_call: -
cdr3_aa: CATSGTSDAQPQHF
cdr3_nt: TGTGCCACCTCCGGGACGTCAGACGCCCAGCCCCAGCATTTT

j_call: TRBJ2-5
clone_size: once
v_call: TRBV5-6
d_call: -
cdr3_aa: CASSAGTDQETQYF
cdr3_nt: TGTGCCAGCAGCGCGGGGACAGACCAAGAGACCCAGTACTTC

j_call: TRBJ2-7
clone_size: few
v_call: TRBV11-2
d_call: -
cdr3_aa: CASSFTTGEAYEQYF
cdr3_nt: TGTGCCAGCAGCTTTACCACAGGGGAGGCCTACGAGCAGTACTTC

j_call: TRBJ1-6
clone_size: -
v_call: TRBV10-2
d_call: -
cdr3_aa: CASSDGSSSYNSPLHF
cdr3_nt: TGCGCCAGCAGTGATGGATCGAGCTCCTATAATTCACCCCTCCACTTT

j_call: TRBJ2-7
clone_size: -
v_call: TRBV19
d_call: -
cdr3_aa: CASSMGSATTYEQYF
cdr3_nt: TGTGCCAGTAGTATGGGATCTGCCACGACCTACGAGCAGTACTTC

j_call: TRBJ2-1
clone_size: few
v_call: TRBV6-1
d_call: -
cdr3_aa: CATNLGRPYNEQFF
cdr3_nt: TGTGCCACCAATCTTGGTCGTCCGTACAATGAGCAGTTCTTC

j_call: TRBJ2-5
clone_size: few
v_call: TRBV27
d_call: -
cdr3_aa: CASSSQETQYF
cdr3_nt: TGTGCCAGCAGTTCGCAAGAGACCCAGTACTTC

j_call: TRBJ2-7
clone_size: -
v_call: TRBV19
d_call: -
cdr3_aa: CASSMDRVKQYF
cdr3_nt: TGTGCCAGTAGTATGGATAGGGTGAAGCAGTACTTC

j_call: TRBJ1-2
clone_size: -
v_call: TRBV7-3
d_call: -
cdr3_aa: CASSHAQSAGYTF
cdr3_nt: TGTGCCAGCAGCCACGCCCAGTCGGCTGGCTACACCTTC

j_call: TRBJ1-3
clone_size: few
v_call: TRBV6-6
d_call: -
cdr3_aa: CASSPDSGNTIYF
cdr3_nt: TGTGCCAGCAGCCCGGACTCTGGAAACACCATATATTTT

j_call: TRBJ2-2
clone_size: few
v_call: TRBV24-1
d_call: -
cdr3_aa: CATSDLRTGELFF
cdr3_nt: TGTGCCACCAGTGATTTGCGAACCGGGGAGCTGTTTTTT

j_call: TRBJ1-5
clone_size: -
v_call: TRBV21-1
d_call: -
cdr3_aa: CASLTRGRRQPQHF
cdr3_nt: TGTGCCAGCCTCACTCGAGGACGGAGGCAGCCCCAGCATTTT

j_call: TRBJ2-7
clone_size: -
v_call: TRBV27
d_call: -
cdr3_aa: CASRGLQGARYEQYF
cdr3_nt: TGTGCCAGCAGAGGGCTACAGGGAGCTCGCTACGAGCAGTACTTC

j_call: TRBJ1-3
clone_size: few
v_call: TRBV20-1
d_call: -
cdr3_aa: CSARDPRAGGNTIYF
cdr3_nt: TGCAGTGCTAGAGATCCCAGGGCGGGGGGAAACACCATATATTTT

j_call: TRBJ2-1
clone_size: -
v_call: TRBV5-6
d_call: TRBD1
cdr3_aa: CASSASGTGDNEQFF
cdr3_nt: TGTGCCAGCAGCGCCTCCGGGACAGGGGACAATGAGCAGTTCTTC

j_call: TRBJ2-7
clone_size: -
v_call: TRBV7-2
d_call: -
cdr3_aa: CASSPTSRPYEQYF
cdr3_nt: TGTGCCAGCAGCCCAACCTCTCGGCCCTACGAGCAGTACTTC

j_call: TRBJ1-4
clone_size: -
v_call: TRBV5-6
d_call: -
cdr3_aa: CASSLHSRTNEKLFF
cdr3_nt: TGTGCCAGCAGCTTGCACTCAAGGACTAATGAAAAACTGTTTTTT

j_call: TRBJ1-6
clone_size: -
v_call: TRBV27
d_call: -
cdr3_aa: CTSREGGENSPLHF
cdr3_nt: TGTACCAGCAGGGAGGGGGGCGAGAATTCACCCCTCCACTTT

j_call: TRBJ2-3
clone_size: -
v_call: TRBV6-2/TRBV6-3
d_call: -
cdr3_aa: CASSYLTDTQYF
cdr3_nt: TGTGCCAGCAGTTACTTAACAGATACGCAGTATTTT

j_call: TRBJ1-4
clone_size: few
v_call: TRBV15
d_call: -
cdr3_aa: CATSRDRGVGEKLFF
cdr3_nt: TGTGCCACCAGCAGAGATCGGGGGGTCGGTGAAAAACTGTTTTTT

j_call: TRBJ2-7
clone_size: -
v_call: TRBV20-1
d_call: -
cdr3_aa: CSARDLRESPYEQYF
cdr3_nt: TGCAGTGCTAGAGATCTTCGAGAGTCTCCCTACGAGCAGTACTTC

j_call: TRBJ1-4
clone_size: -
v_call: TRBV4-3
d_call: TRBD1
cdr3_aa: CASSWGTDEKLFF
cdr3_nt: TGTGCCAGCAGCTGGGGGACAGATGAAAAACTGTTTTTT

j_call: TRBJ1-5
clone_size: once
v_call: TRBV6-1
d_call: -
cdr3_aa: CASRLGSDQPQHF
cdr3_nt: TGTGCCAGCCGTTTAGGGAGCGATCAGCCCCAGCATTTT

j_call: TRBJ2-2
clone_size: -
v_call: TRBV6-5
d_call: -
cdr3_aa: CASSHYTGELFF
cdr3_nt: TGTGCCAGCAGCCATTATACCGGGGAGCTGTTTTTT

j_call: TRBJ1-2
clone_size: -
v_call: TRBV6-5
d_call: TRBD1
cdr3_aa: CASSRDREGYYGYTF
cdr3_nt: TGTGCCAGCAGCCGGGACAGGGAGGGGTACTATGGCTACACCTTC

j_call: TRBJ2-5
clone_size: -
v_call: TRBV10-3
d_call: TRBD2
cdr3_aa: CASSRGLAGEETQYF
cdr3_nt: TGTGCCAGCAGCCGGGGACTAGCGGGAGAAGAGACCCAGTACTTC